Listed below are T cell receptor beta chains from one sample, sequenced in a study of T cell responses to AZD1222 COVID-19 vaccine. Sequencing used immunoSEQ multiplex PCR; TCRdb keeps in-frame clones, though not all of them. The sample lists just under 100,000 clones; around nine tenths were seen once. The sample consisted of peripheral blood, taken on day 0 of AZD1222 vaccination. The receptors stem from an adult in good health. The CDR3 runs from the conserved cysteine through the conserved F or W. A D gene is named only where the DNA matches it firmly. Size values are once, few and many counts, or a class for expanded clones, and some rows have none.

v_gene: TRBV6-1; abundance: .; j_gene: TRBJ1-1; d_gene: .; CDR3aa: CASSQSFAKGTEAFF; CDR3nt: TGTGCCAGCAGTCAATCCTTTGCGAAAGGCACTGAAGCTTTCTTT
v_gene: TRBV6-5; abundance: few; j_gene: TRBJ2-7; d_gene: TRBD1; CDR3aa: CASSYGTANYEQYF; CDR3nt: TGTGCCAGCAGTTACGGGACAGCTAACTACGAGCAGTACTTC
v_gene: TRBV2; abundance: .; j_gene: TRBJ2-7; d_gene: .; CDR3aa: CATLRDGTYEQYF; CDR3nt: TGTGCCACCCTTAGGGACGGTACCTACGAGCAGTACTTC
v_gene: TRBV4-3; abundance: .; j_gene: TRBJ2-2; d_gene: .; CDR3aa: CASSQTYLLITGELFF; CDR3nt: TGCGCCAGCAGCCAAACCTATCTCCTGATTACCGGGGAGCTGTTTTTT
v_gene: TRBV5-6; abundance: .; j_gene: TRBJ2-1; d_gene: .; CDR3aa: CASSSTLSSYNEQFF; CDR3nt: TGTGCCAGCAGCTCTACGCTAAGCTCCTACAATGAGCAGTTCTTC
v_gene: TRBV19; abundance: once; j_gene: TRBJ1-3; d_gene: .; CDR3aa: CASRPGNGNTIYF; CDR3nt: TGTGCCAGTAGACCGGGTAATGGAAACACCATATATTTT
v_gene: TRBV3-1/TRBV3-2; abundance: .; j_gene: TRBJ2-7; d_gene: TRBD1; CDR3aa: CASSRQGRTYEQYF; CDR3nt: TGTGCCAGCAGCCGACAGGGGAGAACCTACGAGCAGTACTTC
v_gene: TRBV19; abundance: .; j_gene: TRBJ1-1; d_gene: .; CDR3aa: CASIGVEAFF; CDR3nt: TGTGCCAGTATCGGAGTTGAAGCTTTCTTT
v_gene: TRBV11-2; abundance: .; j_gene: TRBJ2-7; d_gene: .; CDR3aa: CASSLDLGGGFFHEQYF; CDR3nt: TGTGCCAGCAGCTTAGATCTAGGGGGGGGCTTTTTCCACGAGCAGTACTTC
v_gene: TRBV5-4; abundance: few; j_gene: TRBJ2-5; d_gene: TRBD2; CDR3aa: CASSLELAGETQYF; CDR3nt: TGTGCCAGCAGCTTGGAGTTAGCGGGAGAGACCCAGTACTTC
v_gene: TRBV19; abundance: .; j_gene: TRBJ1-2; d_gene: TRBD1; CDR3aa: CASSNPDRARRYGYTF; CDR3nt: TGTGCCAGTAGTAATCCCGACAGGGCGCGTCGCTATGGCTACACCTTC
v_gene: TRBV5-1; abundance: .; j_gene: TRBJ1-3; d_gene: .; CDR3aa: CASSFEGSGNTIYF; CDR3nt: TGCGCCAGCAGCTTCGAGGGAAGTGGAAACACCATATATTTT
v_gene: TRBV5-5; abundance: .; j_gene: TRBJ1-1; d_gene: .; CDR3aa: CASSQMTDEAFF; CDR3nt: TGTGCCAGCAGCCAGATGACTGATGAAGCTTTCTTT
v_gene: TRBV27; abundance: .; j_gene: TRBJ1-1; d_gene: .; CDR3aa: CASSLEGKNTEAFF; CDR3nt: TGTGCCAGCAGTTTAGAGGGAAAGAACACTGAAGCTTTCTTT
v_gene: TRBV11-2; abundance: .; j_gene: TRBJ2-7; d_gene: TRBD1; CDR3aa: CASSLTGTGENEQYF; CDR3nt: TGTGCCAGCAGCTTAACCGGGACAGGGGAAAACGAGCAGTACTTC
v_gene: TRBV2; abundance: .; j_gene: TRBJ1-5; d_gene: .; CDR3aa: CASSFERGGNQPQHF; CDR3nt: TGTGCCAGCAGTTTCGAGCGAGGAGGCAATCAGCCCCAGCATTTT
v_gene: TRBV3-1/TRBV3-2; abundance: .; j_gene: TRBJ1-6; d_gene: .; CDR3aa: CASSQDSSYNSPLHF; CDR3nt: TGTGCCAGCAGCCAAGATAGCTCCTATAATTCACCCCTCCACTTT
v_gene: TRBV11-3; abundance: few; j_gene: TRBJ1-3; d_gene: .; CDR3aa: CASSLQGSGNTIYF; CDR3nt: TGTGCCAGCAGCTTGCAGGGTTCCGGAAACACCATATATTTT
v_gene: TRBV18; abundance: .; j_gene: TRBJ1-2; d_gene: .; CDR3aa: CASSPGGSGYTF; CDR3nt: TGTGCCAGCTCACCGGGGGGAAGTGGCTACACCTTC
v_gene: TRBV19; abundance: .; j_gene: TRBJ1-1; d_gene: .; CDR3aa: CASSPSLGNTEAFF; CDR3nt: TGTGCCAGTAGTCCCTCCCTAGGGAACACTGAAGCTTTCTTT
v_gene: TRBV7-9; abundance: .; j_gene: TRBJ1-6; d_gene: .; CDR3aa: CASSLRQDNSPLHF; CDR3nt: TGTGCCAGCAGCTTAAGACAGGATAATTCACCCCTCCACTTT
v_gene: TRBV7-8; abundance: .; j_gene: TRBJ2-7; d_gene: .; CDR3aa: CASSFDSPYEQYF; CDR3nt: TGTGCCAGCAGCTTTGACAGCCCCTACGAGCAGTACTTC
v_gene: TRBV3-1/TRBV3-2; abundance: .; j_gene: TRBJ2-1; d_gene: .; CDR3aa: CASSQANEQFF; CDR3nt: TGTGCCAGCAGCCAAGCAAATGAGCAGTTCTTC
v_gene: TRBV19; abundance: .; j_gene: TRBJ1-5; d_gene: .; CDR3aa: CASKAREGSQPQHF; CDR3nt: TGTGCCAGTAAGGCCAGGGAAGGGAGTCAGCCCCAGCATTTT
v_gene: TRBV12-3/TRBV12-4; abundance: .; j_gene: TRBJ1-1; d_gene: .; CDR3aa: CASRPRVNTEAFF; CDR3nt: TGTGCCAGCAGACCTCGGGTAAACACTGAAGCTTTCTTT
v_gene: TRBV19; abundance: .; j_gene: TRBJ1-4; d_gene: .; CDR3aa: CASSTPGGSGKLFF; CDR3nt: TGTGCCAGTAGTACCCCGGGGGGGTCGGGAAAACTGTTTTTT
v_gene: TRBV3-1/TRBV3-2; abundance: once; j_gene: TRBJ1-6; d_gene: TRBD1; CDR3aa: CASSPTLGQGRHSPLHF; CDR3nt: TGTGCCAGCAGCCCCACCCTGGGACAGGGGAGGCATTCACCCCTCCACTTT
v_gene: TRBV10-3; abundance: .; j_gene: TRBJ1-3; d_gene: .; CDR3aa: CATSKLEEINSGNTIYF; CDR3nt: TGTGCCACTTCTAAGTTGGAGGAAATCAACTCTGGAAACACCATATATTTT
v_gene: TRBV5-1; abundance: once; j_gene: TRBJ2-3; d_gene: .; CDR3aa: CATTLLTRDTDTQYF; CDR3nt: TGCGCCACAACCCTACTTACGCGGGACACAGATACGCAGTATTTT
v_gene: TRBV6-6; abundance: .; j_gene: TRBJ2-3; d_gene: TRBD2; CDR3aa: CASSYIAGVTDTQYF; CDR3nt: TGTGCCAGCAGTTATATAGCGGGGGTCACAGATACGCAGTATTTT
v_gene: TRBV3-1/TRBV3-2; abundance: .; j_gene: TRBJ2-2; d_gene: .; CDR3aa: CASSQELVPTGELFF; CDR3nt: TGTGCCAGCAGCCAAGAACTAGTACCAACCGGGGAGCTGTTTTTT
v_gene: TRBV3-1/TRBV3-2; abundance: .; j_gene: TRBJ2-6; d_gene: .; CDR3aa: CASSLRSGDGANVLTF; CDR3nt: TGTGCCAGCAGCCTTCGCTCCGGGGACGGGGCCAACGTCCTGACTTTC
v_gene: TRBV18; abundance: .; j_gene: TRBJ1-5; d_gene: .; CDR3aa: CASSPEGRGQPQHF; CDR3nt: TGTGCCAGCTCACCAGAGGGTAGGGGACAGCCCCAGCATTTT
v_gene: TRBV19; abundance: .; j_gene: TRBJ1-6; d_gene: .; CDR3aa: CASSGDSSYNSPLHF; CDR3nt: TGTGCCAGTAGTGGCGATAGCTCCTATAATTCACCCCTCCACTTT
v_gene: TRBV28; abundance: few; j_gene: TRBJ2-1; d_gene: .; CDR3aa: CASTGQYNEQFF; CDR3nt: TGTGCCAGCACTGGACAGTACAATGAGCAGTTCTTC
v_gene: TRBV7-2; abundance: .; j_gene: TRBJ1-3; d_gene: .; CDR3aa: CASSLGGAGGNTIYF; CDR3nt: TGTGCCAGCAGCCTAGGAGGGGCTGGTGGAAACACCATATATTTT
v_gene: TRBV10-1; abundance: .; j_gene: TRBJ1-1; d_gene: TRBD1; CDR3aa: CASSRTGLGKNTEAFF; CDR3nt: TGCGCCAGCAGTCGGACAGGGTTGGGGAAGAACACTGAAGCTTTCTTT
v_gene: TRBV7-8; abundance: .; j_gene: TRBJ1-5; d_gene: .; CDR3aa: CASSSTFGDQPQHF; CDR3nt: TGTGCCAGCAGCTCCACTTTCGGGGATCAGCCCCAGCATTTT
v_gene: TRBV2; abundance: .; j_gene: TRBJ1-5; d_gene: .; CDR3aa: CASSASTASYSNQPQHF; CDR3nt: TGTGCCAGCAGCGCAAGCACAGCCTCTTATAGCAATCAGCCCCAGCATTTT
v_gene: TRBV7-9; abundance: .; j_gene: TRBJ1-2; d_gene: .; CDR3aa: CASSLVRESYGYTF; CDR3nt: TGTGCCAGCAGCTTAGTTCGGGAGAGCTATGGCTACACCTTC
v_gene: TRBV29-1; abundance: .; j_gene: TRBJ2-7; d_gene: TRBD1; CDR3aa: CSVVQGPYEQYF; CDR3nt: TGCAGCGTGGTACAGGGGCCCTACGAGCAGTACTTC
v_gene: TRBV11-1; abundance: .; j_gene: TRBJ2-1; d_gene: .; CDR3aa: CASSLVPSWEQFF; CDR3nt: TGTGCCAGCAGCTTAGTCCCCAGTTGGGAGCAGTTCTTC
v_gene: TRBV7-2; abundance: once; j_gene: TRBJ2-3; d_gene: .; CDR3aa: CASSSRRGGPDTQYF; CDR3nt: TGTGCCAGCAGCTCCCGGAGGGGAGGACCAGATACGCAGTATTTT
v_gene: TRBV27; abundance: .; j_gene: TRBJ2-7; d_gene: TRBD1; CDR3aa: CASSHRDRSYEQYF; CDR3nt: TGTGCCAGCAGTCACCGGGACAGATCCTACGAGCAGTACTTC